This is a list of T cell receptor beta chains from one sample in a study of blood T cells in healthy people across ages. TCRdb redid the calling of the 5' RACE reads with MiXCR, one entry per CDR3 protein. The sample carries about 1,800,000 distinct CDR3 sequences, 25% to 30% recorded once. The sequenced material came from blood. Receptor source: a woman aged 25 to 45 in good health. CDR3s leave out the opening cysteine and the closing phenylalanine or tryptophan. A D gene is named only where the DNA matches it firmly. The size field is filled for only some rows; it gives once, few, many or a size class.

V gene	J gene	D gene	clone size	CDR3 protein
TRBV6-1	TRBJ2-5	NA	NA	ASSEGNRETQY
TRBV14	TRBJ1-4	NA	NA	ASSQQDRNEKLF
TRBV4-3	TRBJ2-5	NA	many	ASSQSKGRHQETQY
TRBV3-1	TRBJ2-5	TRBD2	many	ASSRRTSGVETQY
TRBV10-3	TRBJ2-1	NA	NA	AISPAGSYNEQF
TRBV7-2	TRBJ2-1	NA	NA	ASSTAKGFRDEQF
TRBV12-3/TRBV12-4	TRBJ1-2	NA	few	ASSLERVGGDYGYT
TRBV9	TRBJ1-2	TRBD1	once	ASSGLGQGGGYT
TRBV12-5	TRBJ1-1	TRBD1	NA	ASGSRPGQRAF
TRBV11-2	TRBJ2-1	TRBD2	many	ASTTGVAGAPPF
TRBV5-1	TRBJ2-7	NA	few	ASSLRGTQAYEQY
TRBV5-6	TRBJ2-3	TRBD2	NA	ASSLTSGGPADTQY
TRBV4-3	TRBJ2-1	NA	NA	ASSLCDREGNEQF
TRBV29-1	NA	NA	NA	ASSLFRAYEQY
TRBV7-3	TRBJ2-3	TRBD2	NA	ASTAGGPTDTQY
TRBV29-1	TRBJ2-7	NA	many	SASTESYEQY
TRBV4-1	TRBJ1-2	NA	NA	ASSQGSLGGVGYT
TRBV4-1	TRBJ1-1	NA	NA	ASSQFPQAENTEAF
TRBV20-1	TRBJ2-1	NA	NA	SAYRDITEQF
TRBV15	TRBJ2-7	TRBD2	NA	ATRVAGDTYNEQY
TRBV21-1	TRBJ2-7	NA	many	ASRKTDKRGYEQY
TRBV19	NA	NA	few	ASSILGGDQGTEQY
TRBV5-1	TRBJ1-1	NA	NA	ASSLDPGLERAF
TRBV7-6	TRBJ1-5	NA	NA	ASSLEVGGLNQPQH
TRBV5-5	TRBJ2-7	TRBD1	many	ASSLVEGTVQY
TRBV20-1	TRBJ2-1	TRBD2	NA	SARDRGGSGEQF
TRBV5-6	TRBJ2-5	NA	NA	ASSLIRGASRKQY
TRBV7-2	TRBJ1-3	NA	few	ASSLVRAGSTIY
TRBV29-1	TRBJ1-2	NA	many	SVDLQMTGGGYGYT
TRBV20-1	TRBJ1-2	NA	few	SARVPLTRVNYDYT
TRBV20-1	TRBJ1-5	NA	few	SARDDRGRGNQPQH
TRBV4-3	TRBJ2-1	TRBD2	NA	ASSQMSGGYYNEQF
TRBV29-1	TRBJ1-2	TRBD1	many	SVGQGLDYGYT
TRBV20-1	TRBJ2-2	TRBD2	few	SATPAAGVYTGELF
TRBV20-1	TRBJ2-1	NA	NA	SARTTGSSYNEQF
TRBV12-3/TRBV12-4	TRBJ1-6	TRBD1	few	ATKQGPNSPLH
TRBV18	TRBJ2-5	NA	many	ASSPRVGETQY
TRBV7-9	TRBJ2-1	NA	many	ASSSGLDYNEQF
TRBV5-1	TRBJ2-3	TRBD2	NA	VSSSTSDPTDTQY
TRBV5-1	TRBJ2-1	NA	NA	ASSLTGGVLYEQF
TRBV29-1	TRBJ2-7	TRBD2	few	SVGGRARYEQY
TRBV18	TRBJ1-1	NA	NA	ASSRTSGETEAF
TRBV10-3	TRBJ1-2	NA	few	AIRITGLGYT
TRBV20-1	TRBJ2-3	NA	few	SASPGGDTQY
TRBV11-2	TRBJ2-7	TRBD2	few	ASSLDSLAGDAYYEQY
TRBV14	TRBJ2-1	TRBD2	NA	ASSQSREAFHNEQF